This record covers a single T cell receptor beta chain. This sample stems from a study of blood T cells in healthy people across ages. A J-beta primer mix and a sample-barcoded 5' primer were used in a second PCR of roughly 6 to 11 cycles. TCRdb reprocessed the 5' RACE reads via MiXCR and lists one record per CDR3 protein. Of about 1.7 million distinct CDR3 sequences listed, roughly 27% are singletons. Germline V CDR1 and CDR2: ENHRY, SYGVKD. This CDR3 has 13 residues. The sample comprised blood. This clonotype was obtained from a woman between 25 and 40 years old in good health. The genes are TRBV10-3 and TRBJ2-4; D ambiguous. The DNA end is a closer match to TRBJ2-7, so the J assignment may be wrong. The CDR3 DNA sequence: TGTGCCATCAGTGAAGGCCGGACGTACGAGCAGTACTTC. This codes for CAISEGRTYEQYF.